A selection of T cell receptor beta chains follows, all from one sample in a study of cytomegalovirus exposure and HLA in healthy donors. Repertoires were generated with immunoSEQ multiplex PCR, while TCRdb's copy carries only in-frame clones and drops some. In the table there are some 130,000 clones, over 60% of which are singletons. The sequenced sample consisted of PBMCs. The receptors derive from a human donor in good health. Each CDR3 is given with its conserved first and last residue. A D gene is named only where the DNA matches it firmly. Clone size is given for some rows only: seen once, a few or many times, or a class if the clone is expanded.

d_gene	j_gene	abundance	v_gene	CDR3aa	CDR3nt
TRBD1	TRBJ2-6	-	TRBV5-4	CASSQGQGLWGLLTF	TGTGCCAGCAGCCAGGGACAGGGCCTTTGGGGCCTCCTGACTTTC
TRBD1	TRBJ2-1	once	TRBV19	CASGTGRNEQFF	TGTGCCAGCGGGACAGGGCGGAATGAGCAGTTCTTC
-	TRBJ1-1	-	TRBV27	CASSPFNVGGEAFF	TGTGCCAGCAGTCCATTTAATGTTGGAGGAGAAGCTTTCTTT
-	TRBJ2-7	few	TRBV27	CASSLTGTNYEQYF	TGTGCCAGCAGCCTAACCGGGACAAACTACGAGCAGTACTTC
TRBD1	TRBJ1-1	-	TRBV15	CATSRARGTEAFF	TGTGCCACCAGCAGAGCCAGGGGGACTGAAGCTTTCTTT
-	TRBJ2-7	few	TRBV5-4	CASSLDSRYEQYF	TGTGCCAGCAGCTTGGACAGTCGCTACGAGCAGTACTTC
-	TRBJ1-1	-	TRBV28	CASSLTDLIVNTEAFF	TGTGCCAGCAGTTTGACCGACTTAATTGTGAACACTGAAGCTTTCTTT
TRBD2	TRBJ2-1	-	TRBV5-1	CASSVRALAGVFDEQFF	TGCGCCAGCAGCGTGAGAGCACTAGCGGGAGTCTTCGATGAGCAGTTCTTC
TRBD1	TRBJ1-2	-	TRBV9	CASSASTGQGGYGYTF	TGTGCCAGCAGCGCCTCAACGGGACAGGGGGGATATGGCTACACCTTC
-	TRBJ2-7	-	TRBV27	CASSPTGLAYEQYF	TGTGCCAGCAGTCCAACAGGGTTAGCCTACGAGCAGTACTTC
-	TRBJ1-2	-	TRBV15	CATSRAVSGYTF	TGTGCCACCAGCAGAGCAGTCTCTGGCTACACCTTC
TRBD1	TRBJ1-2	once	TRBV7-3	CASSPRGQGHGYTF	TGTGCCAGCAGCCCGAGAGGACAGGGTCACGGCTACACCTTC
-	TRBJ1-2	-	TRBV28	CASSRTANQGYGYTF	TGTGCCAGCAGCCGAACAGCCAACCAGGGCTACGGCTACACCTTC
-	TRBJ1-3	-	TRBV2	CASRDSSGNTIYF	TGTGCCAGCAGGGACAGCTCTGGAAACACCATATATTTT
-	TRBJ2-7	-	TRBV7-6	CASSPRLYSYEQYF	TGTGCCAGCAGCCCCAGGCTTTACTCCTACGAGCAGTACTTC
TRBD2	TRBJ2-3	-	TRBV28	CASRGRMGRVRTDTQYF	TGTGCCAGCAGGGGAAGGATGGGGAGGGTGCGAACAGATACGCAGTATTTT
TRBD2	TRBJ2-1	-	TRBV7-3	CASSLGLAGGEQFF	TGTGCCAGCAGCTTGGGACTAGCGGGGGGTGAGCAGTTCTTC
TRBD2	TRBJ2-1	-	TRBV10-3	CATGLASNEQFF	TGTGCCACAGGACTAGCAAGTAATGAGCAGTTCTTC
TRBD2	TRBJ2-7	-	TRBV7-2	CASSRFGGDSYEQYF	TGTGCCAGCAGCCGATTTGGGGGGGATTCCTACGAGCAGTACTTC
TRBD1	TRBJ2-7	-	TRBV7-9	CASSPVPGQSFYEQYF	TGTGCCAGCAGCCCTGTCCCGGGACAGAGTTTCTACGAGCAGTACTTC
TRBD1	TRBJ2-7	few	TRBV5-6	CASSLAGTDLYEQYF	TGTGCCAGCAGCTTAGCCGGGACAGACCTCTACGAGCAGTACTTC
-	TRBJ2-2	few	TRBV6-6	CASRKTPMTGELFF	TGTGCCAGCAGGAAAACACCGATGACCGGGGAGCTGTTTTTT
-	TRBJ2-7	-	TRBV28	CASSLLGARYEQYF	TGTGCCAGCAGTTTATTGGGGGCTCGCTACGAGCAGTACTTC
-	TRBJ2-1	-	TRBV7-2	CASSLTLASYNEQFF	TGTGCCAGCAGCTTAACGCTAGCTTCCTACAATGAGCAGTTCTTC
-	TRBJ2-1	-	TRBV6-1	CASRERLRSGEQFF	TGTGCCAGCCGGGAGAGGCTCAGATCAGGCGAGCAGTTCTTC
TRBD2	TRBJ2-1	-	TRBV5-8	CASSSGRRGDEQFF	TGTGCCAGCAGCTCGGGACGGCGGGGGGATGAGCAGTTCTTC
-	TRBJ1-1	-	TRBV6-1	CASSDSTPTEAFF	TGTGCCAGCAGCGACAGTACTCCCACTGAAGCTTTCTTT
-	TRBJ2-2	-	TRBV19	CASASWTGELFF	TGTGCCAGTGCCAGTTGGACCGGGGAGCTGTTTTTT
TRBD1	TRBJ1-2	-	TRBV29-1	CSVVKGGAYGYTF	TGCAGCGTTGTTAAAGGGGGCGCCTATGGCTACACCTTC
TRBD1	TRBJ2-5	-	TRBV7-9	CSSSFGTGIQETQYF	TGTTCCAGCAGCTTTGGGACAGGAATACAAGAGACCCAGTACTTC
-	TRBJ1-2	-	TRBV28	CASSLRGAIGYGYTF	TGTGCCAGCAGTTTACGGGGGGCGATAGGCTATGGCTACACCTTC
-	TRBJ1-6	-	TRBV9	CASSPAGSGASPLHF	TGTGCCAGCAGCCCCGCAGGGTCTGGGGCTTCACCCCTCCACTTT
TRBD2	TRBJ2-7	-	TRBV7-9	CSSSPTGGMNSYEQYF	TGTTCCAGCAGTCCCACCGGGGGGATGAACTCCTACGAGCAGTACTTC
-	TRBJ2-5	-	TRBV9	CASSASQGGETQYF	TGTGCCAGCAGCGCGAGCCAGGGGGGAGAGACCCAGTACTTC
-	TRBJ2-7	-	TRBV2	CASKDRGLANEQYF	TGTGCCAGCAAGGATAGGGGACTCGCCAACGAGCAGTACTTC